These 21 T cell receptor beta chains came from one sample sequenced in a study of Graves' ophthalmopathy and Graves' hyperthyroidism. The authors amplified TCR beta CDR3 regions from RNA transcripts. Following a first-round RT-PCR that used HTBI primers, a second-round multiplex PCR was carried out. MiXCR was run by TCRdb on the multiplex PCR reads, yielding one entry per CDR3 protein. The sample records 500,000 to 600,000 distinct CDR3 sequences, less than 45% being singletons. The sequencing sample was made of peripheral blood or thyroid tissue (not recorded which). All receptors come from an adult man with Graves' hyperthyroidism.

This chain joins TRBV5-1 and TRBJ2-2; a weak D match, TRBD2 (6 bases). Between the trimmed V and J ends, which lost 1 base and 6 bases, there was a span of 10 bases. The germline CDR1 and CDR2 sequences are SGHRS and YFSETQ. The CDR3 is 14 residues long. In DNA form, the CDR3 reads TGCGCCAGCAGCTTGAAAGCGGGCTCCGGGGAGCTGTTTTTT. This gives the protein CASSLKAGSGELFF.

This clonotype was picked up many times. The chain employs TRBV6-5 and TRBJ2-7; D is uncertain. The germline V gene encodes CDR1 MNHEY and CDR2 SVGAGI. V was pared by 10 bases and J by 6 bases, with 13 bases between. The CDR3 is made up of 11 amino acids. CDR3: CATHGSSEQYF. The DNA for the CDR3 is TGTGCCACACACGGGTCGAGCGAGCAGTACTTC.

Many counts were recorded for this clonotype. This chain links TRBV5-1 with TRBJ1-1, with D hard to call. V was pared by 0 bases and J by 0 bases, with 12 bases between. The CDR3 sequence is 16 residues long. The V gene's germline CDR1 is SGHRS and CDR2 YFSETQ. CDR3 region: CASSLVPPPMNTEAFF. The CDR3 bases are TGCGCCAGCAGCTTGGTCCCACCTCCCATGAACACTGAAGCTTTCTTT.

V usage is TRBV27 and J usage is TRBJ2-7; maybe TRBD2 (6 bases). V was clipped by 6 bases and J by 2 bases, with 14 bases between them. Per germline, CDR1 MNHEY and CDR2 SMNVEV (reference sequence). The CDR3 is 14 residues long. DNA for the CDR3: TGTGCCAGCAGCGCCGGGAGTCCCGCCTACGAGCAGTACTTC. Its protein product is CASSAGSPAYEQYF.

This clonotype was recorded a few times. In nucleotides, the CDR3 is TGTGCCAGCGAGGGGGACAGGCTTGGACAGTACTTC. Protein: CASEGDRLGQYF. The gene calls are TRBV28 and TRBJ2-7; 8 bases align to TRBD1. The CDR3 has 12 residues. Germline CDR1 reads MDHEN; CDR2 reads SYDVKM. With 8 bases clipped from V and 10 bases from J, the junction kept 10 bases outside the gene matches.

At least ten counts were recorded for this clonotype. V gene TRBV29-1 combines with J gene TRBJ1-1; the match to TRBD1 covers 7 bases. The CDR3 covers 13 residues. Germline lookup yields CDR1 SQVTM and CDR2 ANQGSEA. V shed 6 bases, J shed 3 bases, and the junction held 7 bases outside the gene matches. The CDR3 loop is CSVQQGSHTEAFF. The DNA of the CDR3 is TGCAGCGTCCAACAGGGGAGCCACACTGAAGCTTTCTTT.

This clonotype was counted at least ten times. The CDR3 DNA reads as TGCAGTGCTAGAGAAGGGGGGACCTACTATAATTCACCCCTCCACTTT. Translated, it gives CSAREGGTYYNSPLHF. The rearrangement joins TRBV20-1 to TRBJ1-6, with D possibly TRBD1 on 6 matching bases. CDR1 DFQATT and CDR2 SNEGSKA come from the germline V gene (reference sequence). Deletions cut 0 bases from V and 3 bases from J, with 12 bases between. The CDR3 has 16 residues.

This clonotype showed up just a few times. V and J are TRBV6-5 and TRBJ1-2; D gene uncertain. Trimming took off 7 bases at V and 7 bases at J, with 16 bases between the two ends. The CDR3 extends over 13 amino acids. The germline gives CDR1 MNHEY, CDR2 SVGAGI. The CDR3 nucleotides read TGTGCCAGCATTGGCGGGTTGTTATTTGGCTACACCTTC. This sequence encodes CASIGGLLFGYTF.

The sample holds a few counts of this clonotype. The V and J genes are TRBV6-5 and TRBJ1-2, with 7 bases identical to TRBD1. The CDR3 has 13 amino acids. Germline V lookup: CDR1 MNHEY, CDR2 SVGAGI. The J segment lost 4 bases and the V segment lost 5 bases, leaving 4 bases of the junction unmatched. The CDR3 loop is CASSNRQGYGYTF. The DNA for the CDR3 is TGTGCCAGCAGTAATAGACAGGGCTATGGCTACACCTTC.

This clonotype was counted many times. The rearrangement uses TRBV10-3 and TRBJ1-1; D call uncertain. This CDR3 region has 11 residues. The V end lost 8 bases, the J end lost 0 bases, and 4 bases lay between the germline ends. Germline V gene data show CDR1 as ENHRY and CDR2 as SYGVKD. This CDR3 is CAIGMNTEAFF. The DNA for the CDR3 is TGTGCCATCGGGATGAACACTGAAGCTTTCTTT.

This clonotype was picked up many times. The chain uses TRBV6-1 and TRBJ2-7; 11 bases are shared with TRBD2. Germline lookup yields CDR1 MNHNS and CDR2 SASEGT. This CDR3 region has 14 residues. V lost 4 bases to trimming and J lost 4 bases; unmatched junction nucleotides: 3. CDR3 in amino acids: CASSGLAGYYEQYF. CDR3 bases: TGTGCCAGCAGTGGACTAGCGGGATATTACGAGCAGTACTTC.

This clonotype was recorded a few times. J is TRBJ1-2 and V is TRBV2; 9 bases agree with TRBD1. V shed 6 bases, J shed 4 bases, and the junction held 0 bases outside the gene matches. Germline V CDR1 and CDR2: SNHLY, FYNNEI. This CDR3 contains 12 residues. CDR3 residues: CASRGQGYGYTF. The CDR3 DNA is TGTGCCAGCAGGGGACAGGGCTATGGCTACACCTTC.

The V gene is TRBV29-1, the J gene TRBJ2-7; D gene unclear. The J call may be wrong; the DNA end is better matched by TRBJ2-1. This CDR3 comprises 15 residues. CDR1 is SQVTM, CDR2 ANQGSEA, per germline. This chain's CDR3 is CSAAWVVRRDNEQFF. CDR3 DNA: TGCAGCGCTGCCTGGGTGGTTAGAAGAGACAATGAGCAGTTCTTC.

The chain combines TRBV5-1 with TRBJ2-5; 8 bases line up with TRBD2. This CDR3 has 15 amino acids. CDR1 and CDR2 from the germline V gene are SGHRS and YFSETQ. Losses at the gene ends were 3 bases for V and 5 bases for J; bases not matched to a gene: 9. The CDR3 nucleotides read TGCGCCAGCAGCTCCCGGAGCGGGAGCATGGAGACCCAGTACTTC. It is translated as CASSSRSGSMETQYF.

This chain uses TRBV7-8 with TRBJ2-5; D gene unclear. Germline CDR1 reads SGHVS; CDR2 reads FQNEAQ. The V end lost 1 base, the J end lost 11 bases, and 23 bases lay between the germline ends. The CDR3 is 16 residues long. The CDR3 is CASSLGSNQANNEQYF. The CDR3 coding sequence is TGTGCCAGCAGCTTAGGGTCAAACCAGGCGAACAATGAGCAGTACTTC.

At least ten counts were recorded for this clonotype. J is TRBJ2-7 and V is TRBV7-3; D might be TRBD1 (5 bases). The CDR3 length is 14 residues. CDR1 is SGHTA, CDR2 FQGTGA, per germline. With 5 bases removed from V and 2 bases from J, the gap between germline ends came to 13 bases. The CDR3 loop reads CASSPTGDPYEQYF. The DNA for the CDR3 is TGTGCCAGCAGCCCTACAGGAGACCCCTACGAGCAGTACTTC.

Note on this clonotype: One base away lies a much larger clone, so this may be a sequencing read error. This chain links TRBV10-3 with TRBJ2-3; 8 nucleotides line up with TRBD2. After removal of 4 bases from V and 6 bases from J, the junction contained 3 bases not matched to a gene. This CDR3 spans 13 amino acids. Germline assignment: CDR1 ENHRY and CDR2 SYGVKD. The CDR3 region has the DNA TGTGCCATCAGTGGTTTAGCGGGGGATACGCAGTATTTT. As protein: CAISGLAGDTQYF.

This clonotype was detected a few times. This chain uses TRBV7-9 with TRBJ1-2, with a tentative D call TRBD1 (5 bases). V gave up 0 bases and J gave up 3 bases, with 14 bases separating them. CDR1 SEHNR and CDR2 FQNEAQ come from the germline V gene (reference sequence). This CDR3 is built from 16 residues. CDR3 sequence (DNA): TGTGCCAGCAGCTTAGCGCGAGAGAGGGACCACTATGGCTACACCTTC. Translating gives CASSLARERDHYGYTF.

Ten or more counts support this clonotype. J is TRBJ1-6 and V is TRBV12-3 or TRBV12-4; D not resolved. This CDR3 spans 13 amino acids. The V gene lost 6 bases and the J gene lost 0 bases, with 3 bases spanning the gap. CDR3 in DNA: TGTGCCAGCAGCGACTCCTATAATTCACCCCTCCACTTT. Amino acid sequence: CASSDSYNSPLHF.

The chain links TRBV20-1 to TRBJ1-1; D is undetermined. V lost 5 bases and J lost 2, with 9 bases in between. CDR1 is DFQATT, CDR2 SNEGSKA, per germline (reference sequence). This CDR3 is built from 12 residues. CDR3 amino acids: CSAGAPNTEAFF. The CDR3 DNA reads as TGCAGTGCTGGAGCCCCAAACACTGAAGCTTTCTTT.

This clonotype was seen repeatedly, ten times or more. The chain joins TRBV20-1 to TRBJ2-7, with 9 positions matching TRBD1. V was pared by 5 bases and J by 2 bases, with 7 bases of the junction left unmatched. The CDR3 has 14 amino acids. Germline assignment: CDR1 DFQATT and CDR2 SNEGSKA (reference sequence). Written as DNA, the CDR3 is TGCAGTGCTGGAACAGGGGGCCCCACCTACGAGCAGTACTTC. Translation: CSAGTGGPTYEQYF.